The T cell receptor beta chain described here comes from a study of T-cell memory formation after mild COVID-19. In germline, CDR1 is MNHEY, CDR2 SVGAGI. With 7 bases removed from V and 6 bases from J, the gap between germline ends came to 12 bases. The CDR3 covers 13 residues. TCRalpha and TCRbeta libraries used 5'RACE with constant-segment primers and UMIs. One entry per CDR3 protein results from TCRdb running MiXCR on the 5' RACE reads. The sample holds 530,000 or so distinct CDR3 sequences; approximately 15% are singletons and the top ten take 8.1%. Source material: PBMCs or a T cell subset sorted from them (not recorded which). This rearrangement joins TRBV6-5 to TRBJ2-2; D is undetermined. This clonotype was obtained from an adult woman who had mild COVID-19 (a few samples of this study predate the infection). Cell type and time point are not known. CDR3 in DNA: TGTGCCAGCACTGCAGATCGCCCCGGGGAGCTGTTTTTT. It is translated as CASTADRPGELFF.